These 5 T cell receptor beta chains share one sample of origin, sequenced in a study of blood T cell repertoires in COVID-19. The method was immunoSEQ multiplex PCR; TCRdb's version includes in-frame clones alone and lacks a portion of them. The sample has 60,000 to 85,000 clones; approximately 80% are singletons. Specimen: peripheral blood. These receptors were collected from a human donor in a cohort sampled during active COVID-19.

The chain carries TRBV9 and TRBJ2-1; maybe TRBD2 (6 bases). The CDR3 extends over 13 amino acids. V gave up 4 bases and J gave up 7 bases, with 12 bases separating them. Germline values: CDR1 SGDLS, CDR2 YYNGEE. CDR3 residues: CASSQDYDNEQFF. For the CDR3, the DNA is TGTGCCAGCAGCCAGGACTACGATAATGAGCAGTTCTTC.

The CDR3 DNA follows: TGTGCCAGCAGGATGGGGGGGAGGGATACGCAGTATTTT. Encoded protein: CASRMGGRDTQYF. The chain has TRBV7-8 and TRBJ2-3, with 7 bases lining up with TRBD2. Germline V CDR1 and CDR2: SGHVS, FQNEAQ. The V segment lost 6 bases and the J segment 6 bases; nucleotides outside the gene matches: 6. The CDR3 contains 13 residues.

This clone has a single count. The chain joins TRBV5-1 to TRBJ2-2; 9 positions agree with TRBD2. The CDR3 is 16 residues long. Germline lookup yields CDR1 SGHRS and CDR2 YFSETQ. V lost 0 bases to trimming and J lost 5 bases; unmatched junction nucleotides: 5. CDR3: CASSLVAGEGTGELFF. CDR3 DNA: TGCGCCAGCAGCTTGGTAGCGGGAGAGGGTACCGGGGAGCTGTTTTTT.

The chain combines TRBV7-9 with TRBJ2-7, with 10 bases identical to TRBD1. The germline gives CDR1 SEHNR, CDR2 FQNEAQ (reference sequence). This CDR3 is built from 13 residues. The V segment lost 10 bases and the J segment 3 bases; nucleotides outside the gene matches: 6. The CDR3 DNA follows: TGTGCCACTGAGGGACAGGGGAACTACGAGCAGTACTTC. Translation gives CATEGQGNYEQYF.

The CDR3 coding sequence is TGTGCCAGCAGCTTAACAGATCCAAAAACAGATACGCAGTATTTT. Residues: CASSLTDPKTDTQYF. The V call is TRBV7-2, the J call TRBJ2-3; D is undetermined. CDR3 size: 15 residues. V lost 2 bases and J 3 bases, leaving 12 bases between the germline ends. Germline CDR1 SGHTA, CDR2 FQGNSA.